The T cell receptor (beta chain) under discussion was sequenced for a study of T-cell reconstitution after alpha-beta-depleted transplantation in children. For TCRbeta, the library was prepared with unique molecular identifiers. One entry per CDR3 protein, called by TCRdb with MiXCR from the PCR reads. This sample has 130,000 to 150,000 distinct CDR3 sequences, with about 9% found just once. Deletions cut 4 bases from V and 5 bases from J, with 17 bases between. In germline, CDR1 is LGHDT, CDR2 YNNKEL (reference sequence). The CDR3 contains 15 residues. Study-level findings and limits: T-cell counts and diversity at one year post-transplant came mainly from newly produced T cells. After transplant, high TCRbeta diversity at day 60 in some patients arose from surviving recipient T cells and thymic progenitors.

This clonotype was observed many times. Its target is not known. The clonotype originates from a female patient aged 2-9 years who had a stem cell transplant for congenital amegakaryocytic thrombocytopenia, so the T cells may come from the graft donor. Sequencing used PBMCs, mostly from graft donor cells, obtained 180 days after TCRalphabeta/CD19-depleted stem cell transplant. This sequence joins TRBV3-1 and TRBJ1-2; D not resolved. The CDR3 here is CASSLSARNWYGYTF. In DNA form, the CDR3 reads TGTGCCAGCAGCCTGTCGGCACGGAACTGGTATGGCTACACCTTC.